This T cell receptor (beta chain) was sequenced during a study of beta chain features in type 1 diabetes (dated by TCRdb to about 2018). Broadly, across the study: Mean age, gender distribution, total cell number and subset yield were not different between patients and healthy donors. The study compared TCRB repertoires of sorted circulating CD4+ T cell subsets between recently diagnosed type 1 diabetes patients and matched healthy donors. Naive and central memory subsets were obtained from all 30 or so donors, but regulatory and stem cell-like memory subsets were isolated from only 8 patients and roughly 8 healthy donors. Across all samples, some 99 million sorted cells were examined, and cell number per subset correlated strongly with RNA yield. What the study reported, not specific to this receptor: In all four CD4+ subsets, TCRB CDR3 length was moderately but significantly shorter in type 1 diabetes patients. Because small numbers of individuals were included in the HLA sub-analyses, any influence of HLA type on TCRB rearrangement was left unresolved. Because cDNA rather than genomic DNA was sequenced, highly expressing activated cells could have been over-represented, although no difference in activation and CD3 levels was found between groups. Naive, central memory and regulatory TCRB repertoires appeared to be more similar among patients than among healthy donors. At VDJ recombination sites, type 1 diabetes patients had fewer insertions and more deleted nucleotides, which implies abnormalities in thymic rearrangement. PCR might favor shorter templates, but patient and control samples were amplified and corrected together, so any skew would affect both groups equally.

Spanning cysteine to phenylalanine, the CDR3 consists of 14 amino acids. Only the CDR3 part of the read is kept: 42 bases, read in frame from the first base. V trim: 3 bases; J trim: 3 bases; unmatched bases: 3. According to the germline V gene (reference sequence), CDR1 reads MNHEY and CDR2 reads SMNVEV. The entire amount of isolated RNA was reverse transcribed using the High Capacity cDNA Reverse Transcription Kit, so the sequenced TCRB transcripts were expressed ones. Deep immunoSEQ sequencing was performed on naive, central memory and regulatory T cell samples, with an average of about 4 million total reads per sample. After sorted cells were lysed in RLT buffer, RNA was extracted with DNase-treated RNeasy Micro or Mini kits, with the choice depending on cell number. To prevent cross-contamination, each cell subset was processed individually, whereas patient and healthy donor samples were processed jointly. Using the immunoSEQ multiplex PCR, TCRB sequences were amplified from cDNA into 87-bp fragments spanning the CDR3 region. The amplicons were sequenced using the Illumina HiSeq platform. The authors' pipeline ran thus. PCR bias was computationally corrected using synthetic template baselines, reads within Hamming distance 2 were collapsed, and singletons that could not be merged were discarded. Reads were aligned against IMGT to assign V, D and J genes, CDR3 length and insertions or deletions at six rearrangement sites. Within each subset, clonotype counts were normalized to sorted cell number, and only after that were true diversity and Gini coefficients computed with the tcR R package. The overlap coefficient, calculated on TCRB nucleotide sequences, was used to quantify repertoire sharing. Out-of-frame TCRB sequences from naive cells were analyzed to stand in for the pre-selection repertoire. TCRdb retrieved this table from immuneACCESS and kept in-frame rearrangements only. Not all clones are present; in checked studies, unresolved V genes account for under half, and no reason is known for the remainder. That table gives V, J and clone size, and the DNA gave D and trimming. Here the sample has some 250,000 clones; approximately 11% occur a single time. The ten biggest clones cover 0.017% of the sample.

Each donor gave one peripheral blood draw, roughly 120 mL on average, collected into heparinised tubes. A BD FACSAria II and a panel including CD45RO, CCR7, CD25, CD127, CD95 and CD27 were used to sort naive, central memory, regulatory and stem cell-like memory CD4+ T cells. A purity above 95% was achieved for all sorted populations. PBMCs were isolated right away by Lymphoprep density gradient centrifugation and were stained directly, without culture. So that batch effects would be minimized, each experiment stained and sorted samples in pairs, pairing one healthy donor with one patient. This clone turned up a few times. Its binding antigen is unknown. Base qualities are not at hand, and no much larger clone is one base apart.

The chain links TRBV27 with TRBJ2-7; 9 nucleotides in the junction match TRBD1. The sample was naive CD4+ T cells from blood. The sample's cell subset or site label is to be understood as: true naive CD4+ T cells. The sequence came from a man aged 25-45 years with type 1 diabetes. DNA sequence: TGTGCCAGCAGTTTCGGGACAGGGTTCTACGAGCAGTACTTC. This is translated as CASSFGTGFYEQYF.